A selection of T cell receptor beta chains follows, all from one sample in a study of OX40 agonist ivuxolimab in advanced cancers. Libraries were prepared by immunoSEQ multiplex PCR; TCRdb keeps only in-frame clonotypes and omits some of them. The sample consists of tens of thousands of clones, 91% of them appearing once. This specimen was CD4+ or CD8+ T cells sorted from blood, taken in a trial of the OX40 agonist ivuxolimab. The source of these receptors is an adult with an advanced solid tumor such as melanoma, head and neck, liver or kidney cancer. The CDR3 runs from the conserved cysteine through the conserved F or W. Each record gives: J gene, V gene, D gene, clone size, CDR3 protein, CDR3 DNA. D genes are given only for firm matches. Expanded clones are given a class, and other clones once, few, many or no size at all.

J: TRBJ2-7
V: TRBV4-1
D: TRBD1
size: once
CDR3: CASSQDGSQGSYEQYF
DNA: TGCGCCAGCAGCCAAGATGGGTCACAGGGGAGTTACGAGCAGTACTTC

J: TRBJ1-2
V: TRBV27
D: .
size: .
CDR3: CASSLGLQESYGYTF
DNA: TGTGCCAGCAGTTTGGGACTACAGGAATCCTATGGCTACACCTTC

J: TRBJ1-2
V: TRBV4-1
D: .
size: .
CDR3: CASSQDTLELNNYGYTF
DNA: TGCGCCAGCAGCCAAGATACGTTGGAGCTAAATAACTATGGCTACACCTTC

J: TRBJ1-6
V: TRBV4-1
D: .
size: .
CDR3: CASSQDRVGAHNSPLHF
DNA: TGCGCCAGCAGCCAAGATCGGGTGGGGGCCCATAATTCACCCCTCCACTTT

J: TRBJ1-2
V: TRBV29-1
D: .
size: .
CDR3: CSVAGGAHGYTF
DNA: TGCAGCGTTGCGGGGGGCGCGCATGGCTACACCTTC

J: TRBJ2-3
V: TRBV13
D: TRBD2
size: .
CDR3: CASRELAGPSTDTQYF
DNA: TGTGCCAGCAGGGAACTAGCGGGCCCTAGCACAGATACGCAGTATTTT

J: TRBJ2-7
V: TRBV5-4
D: .
size: .
CDR3: CASSLGGRVVQYF
DNA: TGTGCCAGCAGCTTGGGGGGCCGGGTAGTGCAGTACTTC

J: TRBJ1-1
V: TRBV4-2
D: .
size: .
CDR3: CASSKNPGASGRNTEAFF
DNA: TGTGCCAGCAGTAAAAACCCTGGGGCCTCGGGCAGGAACACTGAAGCTTTCTTT

J: TRBJ1-1
V: TRBV19
D: .
size: .
CDR3: CASSIEGETEAFF
DNA: TGTGCCAGTAGTATAGAGGGGGAAACTGAAGCTTTCTTT

J: TRBJ2-7
V: TRBV4-1
D: .
size: .
CDR3: CASSPAQGDLYEQYF
DNA: TGCGCCAGCAGCCCGGCACAGGGAGATCTTTACGAGCAGTACTTC

J: TRBJ1-2
V: TRBV4-2
D: TRBD1
size: .
CDR3: CASSDRGRDGYTF
DNA: TGTGCCAGCAGCGACAGGGGGCGCGACGGCTACACCTTC

J: TRBJ2-5
V: TRBV2
D: TRBD1
size: .
CDR3: CASSEGTGDWEQYF
DNA: TGTGCCAGCAGTGAAGGGACAGGGGACTGGGAGCAGTACTTC

J: TRBJ1-6
V: TRBV9
D: TRBD1
size: .
CDR3: CASSAGGYNSPLHF
DNA: TGTGCCAGCAGCGCAGGGGGATACAATTCACCCCTCCACTTT

J: TRBJ2-7
V: TRBV10-3
D: TRBD1
size: .
CDR3: CAISGTGVNEQYF
DNA: TGTGCCATCAGCGGGACAGGGGTTAACGAGCAGTACTTC

J: TRBJ1-2
V: TRBV29-1
D: .
size: once
CDR3: CSVAAASDYGYTF
DNA: TGCAGCGTCGCAGCAGCCTCTGACTATGGCTACACCTTC

J: TRBJ2-1
V: TRBV29-1
D: .
size: .
CDR3: CSVEQFNEQFF
DNA: TGCAGCGTTGAACAGTTTAATGAGCAGTTCTTC

J: TRBJ1-5
V: TRBV27
D: TRBD1
size: .
CDR3: CASSLTGAVGQPQHF
DNA: TGTGCCAGCAGTTTGACAGGGGCGGTGGGTCAGCCCCAGCATTTT

J: TRBJ1-1
V: TRBV5-1
D: .
size: .
CDR3: CASSSRTAEEITEAFF
DNA: TGCGCCAGCAGCTCCCGGACAGCTGAGGAGATCACTGAAGCTTTCTTT

J: TRBJ2-3
V: TRBV27
D: .
size: .
CDR3: CASSLTRVDSSTDTQYF
DNA: TGTGCCAGCAGTTTAACTAGGGTTGATTCCAGCACAGATACGCAGTATTTT

J: TRBJ2-5
V: TRBV11-2
D: TRBD2
size: .
CDR3: CASSLTSGRPHRPRETQYF
DNA: TGTGCCAGCAGCTTAACTAGCGGGAGACCACACCGACCACGAGAGACCCAGTACTTC

J: TRBJ2-2
V: TRBV10-3
D: TRBD1
size: .
CDR3: CAISDAAETGAGELFF
DNA: TGTGCCATCAGTGATGCTGCAGAGACAGGGGCCGGGGAGCTGTTTTTT

J: TRBJ1-5
V: TRBV27
D: .
size: .
CDR3: CASSLSLNGRPQHF
DNA: TGTGCCAGCAGTTTATCGCTGAACGGGAGACCCCAGCATTTT

J: TRBJ2-3
V: TRBV6-5
D: .
size: .
CDR3: CATAPGGRPDTQYF
DNA: TGTGCCACCGCGCCCGGGGGCCGCCCAGATACGCAGTATTTT

J: TRBJ2-7
V: TRBV28
D: .
size: few
CDR3: CASSFKGDEQYF
DNA: TGTGCCAGCAGTTTTAAAGGGGACGAGCAGTACTTC

J: TRBJ1-1
V: TRBV6-1
D: .
size: .
CDR3: CASRTGMNTEAFF
DNA: TGTGCCAGCAGGACAGGAATGAACACTGAAGCTTTCTTT

J: TRBJ2-1
V: TRBV5-1
D: .
size: .
CDR3: CASSLETRNNEQFF
DNA: TGCGCCAGCAGCTTGGAGACTAGAAACAATGAGCAGTTCTTC

J: TRBJ1-5
V: TRBV2
D: .
size: .
CDR3: CASSEGSDPQHF
DNA: TGTGCCAGCAGTGAAGGCAGTGATCCCCAGCATTTT

J: TRBJ1-1
V: TRBV19
D: .
size: medium-sized
CDR3: CASAPSVFTAGIAEAFF
DNA: TGTGCCAGCGCCCCCTCTGTATTCACCGCGGGGATCGCTGAAGCTTTCTTT

J: TRBJ1-1
V: TRBV7-8
D: .
size: .
CDR3: CASSLRDGWSDTEAFF
DNA: TGTGCCAGCAGCTTGAGGGACGGCTGGTCTGACACTGAAGCTTTCTTT

J: TRBJ2-2
V: TRBV6-5
D: .
size: .
CDR3: CASSYSHPRAGELFF
DNA: TGTGCCAGCAGTTACAGCCACCCACGAGCCGGGGAGCTGTTTTTT

J: TRBJ2-7
V: TRBV10-2
D: TRBD1
size: .
CDR3: CASSGGQTYEQYF
DNA: TGCGCCAGCAGTGGGGGACAGACGTACGAGCAGTACTTC

J: TRBJ1-1
V: TRBV30
D: TRBD1
size: .
CDR3: CAWIITYSTGGFMNTEAFF
DNA: TGTGCCTGGATCATCACTTATTCGACAGGGGGCTTTATGAACACTGAAGCTTTCTTT

J: TRBJ1-6
V: TRBV10-3
D: .
size: .
CDR3: CAISEKKVYSPLHF
DNA: TGTGCCATCAGTGAAAAAAAGGTGTACTCACCCCTCCACTTT

J: TRBJ1-1
V: TRBV28
D: TRBD1
size: .
CDR3: CASSLRTGGVTEAFF
DNA: TGTGCCAGCAGTCTAAGGACAGGGGGCGTCACTGAAGCTTTCTTT

J: TRBJ2-7
V: TRBV6-5
D: TRBD1
size: .
CDR3: CASSYDRDYEQYF
DNA: TGTGCCAGCAGTTACGACAGGGACTACGAGCAGTACTTC

J: TRBJ2-1
V: TRBV27
D: .
size: large
CDR3: CASSLAAGANNEQFF
DNA: TGTGCCAGCAGTCTGGCGGCTGGCGCCAACAATGAGCAGTTCTTC

J: TRBJ2-3
V: TRBV28
D: .
size: .
CDR3: CASSSDNGASTDTQYF
DNA: TGTGCCAGCAGTTCCGATAACGGGGCTAGCACAGATACGCAGTATTTT

J: TRBJ2-1
V: TRBV29-1
D: .
size: once
CDR3: CSVEPRNLGNEQFF
DNA: TGCAGCGTTGAACCCAGGAATTTGGGCAATGAGCAGTTCTTC

J: TRBJ2-1
V: TRBV4-2
D: TRBD2
size: .
CDR3: CASSPGLAEYNEQFF
DNA: TGTGCCAGCAGTCCGGGACTAGCGGAGTACAATGAGCAGTTCTTC

J: TRBJ2-7
V: TRBV10-2
D: TRBD1
size: .
CDR3: CASSRDRLSYEQYF
DNA: TGCGCCAGCAGCCGGGACAGACTCTCCTACGAGCAGTACTTC

J: TRBJ2-1
V: TRBV7-9
D: TRBD2
size: .
CDR3: CASRLAAYNEQFF
DNA: TGTGCCAGCAGACTAGCGGCTTACAATGAGCAGTTCTTC

J: TRBJ2-1
V: TRBV4-1
D: TRBD2
size: .
CDR3: CASSQVSGSYNEQFF
DNA: TGCGCCAGCAGCCAGGTTAGCGGGAGTTACAATGAGCAGTTCTTC

J: TRBJ2-2
V: TRBV4-1
D: TRBD2
size: .
CDR3: CASSQVTSGNTGELFF
DNA: TGCGCCAGCAGCCAAGTTACTAGCGGGAACACCGGGGAGCTGTTTTTT

J: TRBJ1-3
V: TRBV29-1
D: .
size: .
CDR3: CSVESGDSGNTIYF
DNA: TGCAGCGTTGAATCCGGGGACTCTGGAAACACCATATATTTT

J: TRBJ2-1
V: TRBV6-5
D: TRBD1
size: .
CDR3: CASSYSSDRVREQFF
DNA: TGTGCCAGCAGTTACTCCTCAGACAGGGTCCGCGAGCAGTTCTTC

J: TRBJ2-7
V: TRBV15
D: .
size: once
CDR3: CATSNRALSYEQYF
DNA: TGTGCCACCAGCAATCGGGCCCTATCCTACGAGCAGTACTTC

J: TRBJ2-1
V: TRBV15
D: TRBD2
size: .
CDR3: CATSRDSVLAGGNEQFF
DNA: TGTGCCACCAGCAGAGATTCGGTACTAGCGGGAGGTAATGAGCAGTTCTTC

J: TRBJ1-1
V: TRBV7-7
D: .
size: .
CDR3: CASSSSPYTEAFF
DNA: TGTGCTAGCAGCTCGTCCCCGTACACTGAAGCTTTCTTT